This TCR beta chain came from a study of vaccination and CD4 T cells after COVID-19. Study-level background: Six males and four females, two Hispanic, made up the convalescents.

Described treatment: roughly 10-day PBMC culture with coronavirus spike peptide pools or control peptides (ViraFEST assay). From the unexposed donor, CD4+ T cells were collected ahead of the COVID-19 pandemic (2011-2018). Concerning this clonotype itself: Its target is not known.

Germline values: CDR1 KGHDR, CDR2 SFDVKD. This CDR3 spans 16 amino acids. The trim removed 5 bases at V and 4 bases at J, leaving 11 bases unmatched. An Oncomine TCR Beta short-read assay was used to sequence the DNA from cultured CD4+ T cells. TCRdb analysed the PCR reads with MiXCR anew, one entry per CDR3 protein. The sample lists about 9,500 distinct CDR3 sequences, nearly 50% seen once, with around 25% in the top ten. The specimen sequenced was CD4+ T cells from blood, cultured in vitro. This clonotype was obtained from a human donor in good health. The chain joins TRBV24-1 to TRBJ2-3, with TRBD1 matching 7 bases. CDR3 amino acids: CATSAREVQGPDTQYF. In nucleotides, the CDR3 is TGTGCCACCAGTGCGCGAGAGGTACAGGGGCCAGATACGCAGTATTTT.